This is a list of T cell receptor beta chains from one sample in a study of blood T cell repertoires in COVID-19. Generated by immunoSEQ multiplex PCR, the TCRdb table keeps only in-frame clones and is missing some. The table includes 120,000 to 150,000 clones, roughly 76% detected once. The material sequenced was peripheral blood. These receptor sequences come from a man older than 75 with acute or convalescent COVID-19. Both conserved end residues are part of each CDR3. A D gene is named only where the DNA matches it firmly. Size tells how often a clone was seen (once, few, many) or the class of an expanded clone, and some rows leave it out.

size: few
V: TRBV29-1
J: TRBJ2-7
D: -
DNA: TGCAGCGTTCTCGCAGGGGTGAGGGAGCAGTACTTC
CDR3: CSVLAGVREQYF

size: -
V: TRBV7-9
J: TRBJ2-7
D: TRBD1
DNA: TGTGCCAGCAGCTCCCCGACAGGGGCCTACGAGCAGTACTTC
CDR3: CASSSPTGAYEQYF

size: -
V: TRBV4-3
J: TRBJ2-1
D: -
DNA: TGCGCCAGCAGCCAAGATCTCGGGGGGCCTGAGCAGTTCTTC
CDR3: CASSQDLGGPEQFF

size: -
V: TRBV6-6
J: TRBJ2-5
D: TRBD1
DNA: TGTGCCAGCACGCTCCGACAGGGGACGGGGCAGGAGACCCAGTACTTC
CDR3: CASTLRQGTGQETQYF

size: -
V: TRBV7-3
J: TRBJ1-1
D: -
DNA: TGTGCCAGCAGCTTACTGGCTAACACTGAAGCTTTCTTT
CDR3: CASSLLANTEAFF

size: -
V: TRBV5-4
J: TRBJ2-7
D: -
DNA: TGTGCCATAGCCCCGAGCCGAAGCTCCTACGAGCAGTACTTC
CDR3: CAIAPSRSSYEQYF

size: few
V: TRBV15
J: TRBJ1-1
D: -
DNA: TGTGCCACCAGCAGAACAGGGAACACTGAAGCTTTCTTT
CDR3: CATSRTGNTEAFF

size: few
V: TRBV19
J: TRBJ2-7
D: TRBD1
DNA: TGTGCCACCACCGGGACAGGGGGCCAATTCCACGAGCAGTACTTC
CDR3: CATTGTGGQFHEQYF

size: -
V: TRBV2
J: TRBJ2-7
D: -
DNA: TGTGCCAGCAGTGCCGGGAGAAGTGGCTACGAGCAGTACTTC
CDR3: CASSAGRSGYEQYF

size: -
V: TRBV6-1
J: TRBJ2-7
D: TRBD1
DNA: TGTGCCAGCAGTGAACGGGACAGGGACCACGAGCAGTACTTC
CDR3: CASSERDRDHEQYF

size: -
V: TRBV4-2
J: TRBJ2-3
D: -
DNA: TGTGCCAGCAGCCAAGGCACCCGGGGTTTGGGGATCACAGATACGCAGTATTTT
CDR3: CASSQGTRGLGITDTQYF

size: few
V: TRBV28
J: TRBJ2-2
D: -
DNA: TGTGCCAGCAGTGGGGGGTCGAACACCGGGGAGCTGTTTTTT
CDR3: CASSGGSNTGELFF

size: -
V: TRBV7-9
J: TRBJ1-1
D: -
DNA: TGTGCCAGCAGCTTAGTCGGGTGGCTGAACACTGAAGCTTTCTTT
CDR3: CASSLVGWLNTEAFF

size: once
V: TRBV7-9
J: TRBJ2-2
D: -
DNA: TGTGCCAGCAGCTTCGGCGGGGCGACCGGGGAGCTGTTTTTT
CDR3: CASSFGGATGELFF

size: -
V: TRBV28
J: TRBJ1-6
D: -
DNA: TGTGCCAGCAGTTCCCCTCTCCCGGATAATTCACCCCTCCACTTT
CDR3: CASSSPLPDNSPLHF

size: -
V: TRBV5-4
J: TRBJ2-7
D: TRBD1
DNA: TGTGCCAGCAGCTTCGAGGGGGCACGATCCCACGAGCAGTACTTC
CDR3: CASSFEGARSHEQYF

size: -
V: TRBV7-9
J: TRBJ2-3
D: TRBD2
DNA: TGTGCCACCTCCCCGTTACTAGCGGGGGGAAATACGCAGTATTTT
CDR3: CATSPLLAGGNTQYF

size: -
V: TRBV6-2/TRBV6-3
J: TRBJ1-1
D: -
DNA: TGTGCCAGCAGTTCCCTCGGAGGTACTGAAGCTTTCTTT
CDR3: CASSSLGGTEAFF

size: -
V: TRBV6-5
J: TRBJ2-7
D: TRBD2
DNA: TGTGCCAGCAGGGAGCGGGGGCCGCATTACGAGCAGTACTTC
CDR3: CASRERGPHYEQYF

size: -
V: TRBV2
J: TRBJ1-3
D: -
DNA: TGTGCCAGCAGTGTAGGGGGTAGTGGTGGAAACACCATATATTTT
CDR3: CASSVGGSGGNTIYF

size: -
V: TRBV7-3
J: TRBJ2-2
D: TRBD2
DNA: TGTGCCAGCAGCCCCAGGACTAGCATGAACACCGGGGAGCTGTTTTTT
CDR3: CASSPRTSMNTGELFF

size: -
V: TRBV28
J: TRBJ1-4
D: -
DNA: TGTGCCAGCACCGAAGCGGGGGTGGAAAAACTGTTTTTT
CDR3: CASTEAGVEKLFF

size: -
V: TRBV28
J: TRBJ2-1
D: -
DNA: TGTGCCAGCAGGCAGCCGGGGGACGGAAAGCAGTTCTTC
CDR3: CASRQPGDGKQFF